This T cell receptor beta chain was recovered during a study of Ad26.COV2.S vaccination and SARS-CoV-2 variants. V lost 2 bases and J 2 bases, leaving 10 bases between the germline ends. Germline CDR1 reads MNHNS; CDR2 reads SASEGT. The CDR3 consists of 14 residues. Repertoires were generated with immunoSEQ multiplex PCR, while TCRdb's copy carries only in-frame clones and drops some. The data contain some 250,000 clones, 70% to 90% of them singletons. Treatment meaning: some 20 received Ad26.COV2.S at low or high dose, single or two shots; about 5 received placebo; per-sample allocation not given. After the first vaccine or placebo injection, samples were drawn on day 63.

This TCR was sampled from a person between 18 and 59 years old who received the Ad26.COV2.S COVID-19 vaccine or a placebo. The material sequenced was peripheral blood, taken in a trial of Ad26.COV2.S vaccine versus placebo. The V and J genes are TRBV6-1 and TRBJ2-7; no definite D call. The CDR3 region has the DNA TGTGCCAGCAGTGAAACAGCAACTACCTACGAGCAGTACTTC. Translation gives CASSETATTYEQYF.